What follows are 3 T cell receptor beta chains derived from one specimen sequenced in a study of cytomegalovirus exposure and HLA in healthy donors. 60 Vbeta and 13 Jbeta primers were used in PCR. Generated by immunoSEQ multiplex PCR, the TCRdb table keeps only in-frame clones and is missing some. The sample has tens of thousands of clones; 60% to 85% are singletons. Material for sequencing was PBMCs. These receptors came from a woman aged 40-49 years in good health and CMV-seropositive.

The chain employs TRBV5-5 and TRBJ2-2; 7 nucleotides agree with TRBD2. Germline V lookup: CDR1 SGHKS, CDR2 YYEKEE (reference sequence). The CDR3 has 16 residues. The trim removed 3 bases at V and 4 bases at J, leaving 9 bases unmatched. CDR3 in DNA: TGTGCCAGCAGCTCGGGGGGAGGTAGGGGCACCGGGGAGCTGTTTTTT. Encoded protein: CASSSGGGRGTGELFF.

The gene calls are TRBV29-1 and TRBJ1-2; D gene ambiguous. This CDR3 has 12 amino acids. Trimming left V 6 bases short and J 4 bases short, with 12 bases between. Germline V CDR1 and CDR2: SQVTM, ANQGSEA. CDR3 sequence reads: CSVFLGGYGYTF. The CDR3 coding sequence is TGCAGCGTATTCCTAGGCGGCTATGGCTACACCTTC. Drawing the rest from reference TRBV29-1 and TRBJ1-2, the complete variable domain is SAVISQKPSRDICQRGTSLTIQCQVDSQVTMMFWYRQQPGQSLTLIATANQGSEATYESGFVIDKFPISRPNLTFSTLTVSNMSPEDSSIYLCSVFLGGYGYTFGSGTRLTVV.

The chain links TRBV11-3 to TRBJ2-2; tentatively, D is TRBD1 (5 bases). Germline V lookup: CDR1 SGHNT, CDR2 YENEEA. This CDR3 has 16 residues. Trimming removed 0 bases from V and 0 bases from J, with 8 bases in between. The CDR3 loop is CASSLEMGPNTGELFF. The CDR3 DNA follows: TGTGCCAGCAGCTTAGAGATGGGGCCGAACACCGGGGAGCTGTTTTTT.